This entry describes one T cell receptor (beta chain). Per the study methods: Nucleated cell counts were estimated from reference gene primer amplification. This table comes from immunoSEQ multiplex PCR, and its TCRdb copy is limited to in-frame clones, with some not included. V, J and clone size reflect that table, while D and trimming were determined from the DNA. The sample yields some 200,000 clones, around 81% seen once. This sample stems from a study of blood T cell repertoires in COVID-19. Germline V gene sequence: CDR1 LGHDT, CDR2 YNNKEL (reference sequence). The CDR3 is made up of 11 amino acids. V was shortened by 1 base and J by 8 bases, with 3 bases between the two germline ends.

The TCR was taken from a woman in her seventies with acute or convalescent COVID-19. The chain carries TRBV3-1 (or the pseudogene TRBV3-2) and TRBJ1-3, with D unclear. Sequenced: peripheral blood. The CDR3 region has the DNA TGTGCCAGCAGCCAAGCCGACACCATATATTTT. Translation gives CASSQADTIYF.